This T cell receptor beta chain comes out of a study of monozygotic twins with inflammatory bowel disease. CDR1 is SGHRS and CDR2 is YFSETQ in the germline V gene. CDR3 length equals 16 residues. One entry per CDR3 protein, without DNA, is what TCRdb gives after re-calling the 5' RACE reads. In total, the table holds some 400,000 distinct CDR3 sequences. The V call is TRBV5-1, the J call TRBJ2-6. The source material was blood. The clonotype comes from a human donor with ulcerative colitis or Crohn's disease, or a healthy co-twin of an affected twin (not recorded which). CDR3 sequence reads: CASSLVAVSGANVLTF.